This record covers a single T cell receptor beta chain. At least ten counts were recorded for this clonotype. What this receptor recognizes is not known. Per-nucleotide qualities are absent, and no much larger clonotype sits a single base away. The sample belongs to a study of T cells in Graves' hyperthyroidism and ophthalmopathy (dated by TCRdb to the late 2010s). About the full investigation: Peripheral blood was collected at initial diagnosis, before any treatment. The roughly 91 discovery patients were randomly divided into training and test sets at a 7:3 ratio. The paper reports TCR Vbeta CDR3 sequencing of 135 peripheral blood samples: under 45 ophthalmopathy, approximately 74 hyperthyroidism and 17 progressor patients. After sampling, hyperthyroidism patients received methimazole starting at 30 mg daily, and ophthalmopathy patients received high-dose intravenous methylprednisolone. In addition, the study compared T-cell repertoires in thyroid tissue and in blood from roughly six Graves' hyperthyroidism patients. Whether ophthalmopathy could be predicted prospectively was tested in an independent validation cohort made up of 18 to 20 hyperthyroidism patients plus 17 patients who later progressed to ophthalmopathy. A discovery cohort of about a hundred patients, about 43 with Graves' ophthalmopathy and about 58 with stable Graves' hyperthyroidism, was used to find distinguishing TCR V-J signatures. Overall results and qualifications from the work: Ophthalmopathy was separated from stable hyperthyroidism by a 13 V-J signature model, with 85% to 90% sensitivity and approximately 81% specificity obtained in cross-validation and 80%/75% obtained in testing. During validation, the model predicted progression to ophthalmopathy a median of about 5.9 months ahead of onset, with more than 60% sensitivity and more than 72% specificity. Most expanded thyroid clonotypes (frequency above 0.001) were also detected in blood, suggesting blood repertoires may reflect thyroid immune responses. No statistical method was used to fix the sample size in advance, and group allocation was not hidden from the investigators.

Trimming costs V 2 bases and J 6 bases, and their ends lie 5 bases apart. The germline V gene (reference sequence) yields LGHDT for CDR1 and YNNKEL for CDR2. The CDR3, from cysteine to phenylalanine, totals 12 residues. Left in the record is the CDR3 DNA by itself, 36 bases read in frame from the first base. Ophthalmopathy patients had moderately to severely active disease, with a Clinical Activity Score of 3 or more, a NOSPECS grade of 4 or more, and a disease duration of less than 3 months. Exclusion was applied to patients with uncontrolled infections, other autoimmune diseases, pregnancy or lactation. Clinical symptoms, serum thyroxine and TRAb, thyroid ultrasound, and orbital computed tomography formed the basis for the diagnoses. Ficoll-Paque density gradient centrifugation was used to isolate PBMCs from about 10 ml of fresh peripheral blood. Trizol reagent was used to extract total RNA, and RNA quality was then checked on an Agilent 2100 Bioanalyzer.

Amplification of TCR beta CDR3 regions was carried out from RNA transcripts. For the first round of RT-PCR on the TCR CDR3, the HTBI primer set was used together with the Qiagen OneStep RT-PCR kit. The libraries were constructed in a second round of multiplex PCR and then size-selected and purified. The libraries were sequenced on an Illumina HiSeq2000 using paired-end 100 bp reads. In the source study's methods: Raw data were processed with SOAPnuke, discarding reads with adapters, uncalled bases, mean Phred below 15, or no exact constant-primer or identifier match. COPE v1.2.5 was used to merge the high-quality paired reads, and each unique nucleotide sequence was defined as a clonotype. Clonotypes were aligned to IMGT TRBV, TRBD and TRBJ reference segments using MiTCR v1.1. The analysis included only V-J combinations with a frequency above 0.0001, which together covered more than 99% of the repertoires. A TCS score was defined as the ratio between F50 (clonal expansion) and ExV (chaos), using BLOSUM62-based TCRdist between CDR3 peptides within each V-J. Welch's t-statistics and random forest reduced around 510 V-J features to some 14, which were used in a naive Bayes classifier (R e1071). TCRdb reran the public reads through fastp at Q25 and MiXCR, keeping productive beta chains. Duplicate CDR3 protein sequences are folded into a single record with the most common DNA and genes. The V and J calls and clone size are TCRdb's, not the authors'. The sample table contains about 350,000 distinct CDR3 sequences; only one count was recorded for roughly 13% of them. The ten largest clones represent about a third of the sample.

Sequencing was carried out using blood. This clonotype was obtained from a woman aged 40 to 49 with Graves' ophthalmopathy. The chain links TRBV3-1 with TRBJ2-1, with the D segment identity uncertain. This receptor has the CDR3 CASSQSPNEQFF. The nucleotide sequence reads TGTGCCAGCAGCCAATCTCCCAATGAGCAGTTCTTC.